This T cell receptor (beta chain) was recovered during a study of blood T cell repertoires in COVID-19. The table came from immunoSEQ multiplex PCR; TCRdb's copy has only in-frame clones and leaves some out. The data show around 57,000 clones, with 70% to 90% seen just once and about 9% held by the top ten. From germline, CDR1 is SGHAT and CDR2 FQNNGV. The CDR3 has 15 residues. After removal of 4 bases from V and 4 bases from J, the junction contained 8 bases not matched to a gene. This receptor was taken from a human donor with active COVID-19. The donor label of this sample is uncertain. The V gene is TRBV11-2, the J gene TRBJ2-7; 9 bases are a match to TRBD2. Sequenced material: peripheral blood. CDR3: CASSSSGTSSYEQYF. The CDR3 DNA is TGTGCCAGCAGCTCCTCCGGGACTAGCTCATACGAGCAGTACTTC. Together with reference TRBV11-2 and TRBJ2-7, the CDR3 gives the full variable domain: EAGVAQSPRYKIIEKRQSVAFWCNPISGHATLYWYQQILGQGPKLLIQFQNNGVVDDSQLPKDRFSAERLKGVDSTLKIQPAKLEDSAVYLCASSSSGTSSYEQYFGPGTRLTVT.